A single sample is the source of the 32 T cell receptor beta chains below, sequenced in a study of T cells after yellow fever vaccination. TCRdb re-derived calls from the 5' RACE reads in MiXCR, one entry per CDR3 protein. The table records nearly 70,000 distinct CDR3 sequences, more than 6.5% of them present only once. This specimen consisted of CD8+ T cells sorted from PBMCs, obtained about 49 days after the first yellow fever vaccination. These receptor sequences come from a man aged 18 to 35 who received the YFV17D yellow fever vaccine.

This clonotype was found a few times. The chain is built from TRBV3-1 and TRBJ2-3, with 10 bases aligning to TRBD1. This CDR3 region has 14 residues. The germline CDR1 and CDR2 sequences are LGHDT and YNNKEL (reference sequence). The junction had 7 bases not matched to a gene; V was cut back by 5 bases and J by 8 bases. CDR3 loop: CASSSGTGEGTQYF. In DNA form, the CDR3 reads TGTGCCAGCAGCTCCGGGACAGGGGAAGGTACGCAGTATTTT.

This clonotype was observed at least ten times. This chain links TRBV6-5 with TRBJ2-7, with D uncertain. This CDR3 spans 12 amino acids. V was pared by 7 bases and J by 4 bases, with 11 bases between. Germline values: CDR1 MNHEY, CDR2 SVGAGI. The CDR3 DNA reads TGTGCCAGCAATCTCGCGGCGTACGAGCAGTACTTC. Amino acid sequence: CASNLAAYEQYF.

This clonotype was seen ten or more times. The chain combines TRBV4-1 with TRBJ2-3; unclear D gene. The CDR3 has 13 amino acids. Germline V gene lookup returns CDR1 MGHRA and CDR2 YSYEKL. Deletions cut 4 bases from V and 6 bases from J, with 11 bases between. CDR3 bases: TGCGCCAGCAGCCCGAGATTATCCGATACGCAGTATTTT. Translating it yields CASSPRLSDTQYF.

This clonotype was seen a handful of times. The CDR3 DNA is TGCGCCAGCAGCCAAGTAAGACGCGGGACTGAAGCTTTCTTT. Amino acid sequence: CASSQVRRGTEAFF. The chain combines TRBV4-3 with TRBJ1-1; D remains unclear. The V gene lost 1 base and the J gene lost 5 bases, with 11 bases spanning the gap. The germline gives CDR1 LGHNA, CDR2 YSLEER. This CDR3 has 14 residues.

This clonotype was recorded at least ten times. The chain uses TRBV9 and TRBJ1-1; 9 bases are shared with TRBD1. The CDR3 consists of 14 residues. Germline CDR1 and CDR2: SGDLS and YYNGEE. V lost 3 bases, J lost 4 bases, and 4 bases stayed unmatched. In DNA, the CDR3 is TGTGCCAGCAGCGCAAAACAGGGGGCCACTGAAGCTTTCTTT. Its translation: CASSAKQGATEAFF.

Ten or more counts support this clonotype. The rearrangement links TRBV12-3 or TRBV12-4 to TRBJ2-1; D gene ambiguous. The CDR3 extends over 15 amino acids. Deletions cut 3 bases from V and 3 bases from J, with 12 bases between. CDR3 sequence: CASSFGPSGYNEQFF. The DNA of the CDR3 is TGTGCCAGCAGTTTTGGCCCCTCTGGCTACAATGAGCAGTTCTTC.

This clonotype was counted a few times. The chain has TRBV4-1 and TRBJ1-5; D might be TRBD1 (5 bases). The CDR3 sequence is 14 residues long. Trimming removed 1 base at V and 6 bases at J, with 10 bases between. Germline V CDR1 and CDR2: MGHRA, YSYEKL. Written as DNA, the CDR3 is TGCGCCAGCAGCCAAGTCCCGGGGCCTCAGCCCCAGCATTTT. Translation: CASSQVPGPQPQHF.

This clonotype was picked up many times. The rearrangement joins TRBV11-2 to TRBJ2-7, with D uncertain. The CDR3 covers 15 residues. V lost 3 bases and J lost 0, with 12 bases in between. CDR1 is SGHAT, CDR2 FQNNGV, per germline. CDR3 in DNA: TGTGCCAGCAGCTTGTATGGCGGCAGCTCCTACGAGCAGTACGTC. Its protein is CASSLYGGSSYEQYV.

This clonotype has just a few counts. This sequence joins TRBV7-8 and TRBJ2-7, with 8 bases matching TRBD1. The CDR3 sequence is 15 residues long. The V gene end was trimmed by 6 bases and the J gene end by 2 bases; junction bases not matched to a gene: 9. The germline gives CDR1 SGHVS, CDR2 FQNEAQ. CDR3: CASSPRTGIPYEQYF. The CDR3 DNA reads as TGTGCCAGCAGTCCCCGGACAGGGATTCCCTACGAGCAGTACTTC. The full variable domain, in which reference TRBV7-8 and TRBJ2-7 provide the parts outside the CDR3, is GAGVSQSPRYKVAKRGQDVALRCDPISGHVSLFWYQQALGQGPEFLTYFQNEAQLDKSGLPSDRFFAERPEGSVSTLKIQRTQQEDSAVYLCASSPRTGIPYEQYFGPGTRLTVT.

The J gene is TRBJ2-7, the V gene TRBV7-9; D is unclear. This CDR3 is 14 amino acids long. Deletions cut 3 bases from V and 0 bases from J, with 9 bases between. Germline lookup yields CDR1 SEHNR and CDR2 FQNEAQ (reference sequence). CDR3 DNA: TGTGCCAGCAGCTTTCCAGAGCGCTCCTACGAGCAGTACGTC. Translated, it gives CASSFPERSYEQYV.

This clonotype was recorded at least ten times. The rearrangement uses TRBV4-2 and TRBJ2-3; D unclear. Trimming pared 2 bases from V and 3 bases from J, leaving 6 bases between. The germline V gene has CDR1 LGHNA and CDR2 YNFKEQ. This CDR3 spans 13 amino acids. The CDR3 loop reads CASSQSPTDTQYF. In DNA form, the CDR3 reads TGTGCCAGCAGCCAATCCCCGACAGATACGCAGTATTTT.

The sample holds many counts of this clonotype. This sequence joins TRBV7-6 and TRBJ1-1; maybe TRBD1 (5 bases). Germline V gene sequence: CDR1 SGHVS, CDR2 FNYEAQ. V lost 3 bases and J lost 3, with 11 bases in between. This CDR3 is built from 14 residues. In DNA, the CDR3 is TGTGCCAGCAGCTTCCCGGGGGAACACACTGAAGCTTTCTTT. Its translation is CASSFPGEHTEAFF.

In its sample, this clonotype was seen many times. V is TRBV12-3 or TRBV12-4 and J is TRBJ2-6; D unclear. This CDR3 spans 15 amino acids. Trimming shortened V by 6 bases and J by 4 bases, and 13 bases separated the two germline ends. CDR3 sequence: CASSIVGKGANVLTF. The CDR3 DNA is TGTGCCAGCAGCATTGTGGGGAAAGGGGCCAACGTCCTGACTTTC.

This clonotype has at least ten counts. The V and J genes are TRBV4-2 and TRBJ2-5; 8 nucleotides align to TRBD1. This CDR3 contains 19 residues. Germline V gene sequence: CDR1 LGHNA, CDR2 YNFKEQ. J was trimmed by 7 bases and V by 4 bases; bases with no gene match: 23. The CDR3 DNA reads as TGTGCCAGCAGCCCAGGGGGCCTCGGTTTTCGCGGGGTACTTAGGACCCAGTACTTC. The encoded protein is CASSPGGLGFRGVLRTQYF.

This clonotype was picked up many times. This chain uses TRBV12-3 or TRBV12-4 with TRBJ2-1, with D tentatively TRBD1 (6 bases). V gave up 0 bases and J gave up 7 bases, with 13 bases separating them. CDR3 length: 15 residues. Here the CDR3 DNA reads TGTGCCAGCAGTTTAGCGCAGGGGATCGGAAATGAGCAGTTCTTC. Its protein is CASSLAQGIGNEQFF.

This clonotype was recorded many times. V is TRBV30 and J is TRBJ2-7; 7 positions agree with TRBD1. Losses at the gene ends were 1 base for V and 5 bases for J; bases not matched to a gene: 5. The CDR3 has 13 amino acids. Germline V lookup: CDR1 GTSNPN, CDR2 SVGIG (reference sequence). This CDR3 is CAWSATGVNEQYF. As DNA, the CDR3 is TGTGCCTGGAGTGCAACAGGGGTTAACGAGCAGTACTTC.

This clonotype appeared a few times. This chain connects TRBV30 to TRBJ1-1; weak D call: TRBD1 (6 bases). From germline, CDR1 is GTSNPN and CDR2 SVGIG (reference sequence). V was trimmed by 2 bases and J by 7 bases, leaving 11 bases between them. The CDR3 has 12 residues. CDR3 coding DNA: TGTGCCTGGAGTCCTACAGGGTTTGAAGCTTTCTTT. Protein product: CAWSPTGFEAFF.

This clonotype was recorded many times. The chain links TRBV6-1 to TRBJ2-3; 7 nucleotides match TRBD1. Per germline, CDR1 MNHNS and CDR2 SASEGT. The CDR3 has 17 amino acids. V lost 6 bases and J lost 5; bases outside the gene matches: 17. CDR3 in DNA: TGTGCCAGCAGAGCCCTCTGGGGGCCCTACAGGGGAGATACGCAGTATTTT. Amino acids: CASRALWGPYRGDTQYF.

The rearrangement uses TRBV7-6 and TRBJ2-1; possible D gene TRBD2, 6 bases. Looked up from germline, CDR1 is SGHVS and CDR2 is FNYEAQ. The germline V and J ends were trimmed by 5 bases and 8 bases, with 16 bases remaining between them. The CDR3 has 14 residues. CDR3 sequence: CASSPIQRADEQFF. The CDR3 DNA reads as TGTGCCAGCAGCCCCATCCAGCGGGCAGATGAGCAGTTCTTC.

The chain carries TRBV7-9 and TRBJ1-5; perhaps TRBD1 as D (6 bases). This CDR3 is 12 amino acids long. Germline V lookup: CDR1 SEHNR, CDR2 FQNEAQ (reference sequence). V was cut by 7 bases and J by 6 bases, with 10 bases left in between. CDR3 DNA sequence: TGTGCCAGCATCCTCAGGGGTCAGCCCCAGCATTTT. Residues: CASILRGQPQHF.

Only a few counts were recorded for this clonotype. V is TRBV18 and J is TRBJ1-2, with D perhaps matching TRBD1 (6 bases). V lost 6 bases to trimming and J lost 7 bases, with 21 bases between them. Germline V gene data show CDR1 as KGHSH and CDR2 as LQKENI. The CDR3 extends over 15 amino acids. In DNA, the CDR3 is TGTGCCAGCTCGTACCAAGCTTCCGGGGGCTCTGGCTACACCTTC. It translates to CASSYQASGGSGYTF.

About this clonotype: Germline is not matched at one junction end, which may reflect a read error. This rearrangement joins TRBV20-1 to TRBJ2-3, with 10 bases aligning to TRBD2. This CDR3 region has 17 residues. Looked up from germline, CDR1 is DFQATT and CDR2 is SNEGSKA (reference sequence). CDR3 nucleotides: TGCTGTGCTTCACGCTGGGGAGGACTAGCGGAATCAGATACGCAGTATTTT. The encoded protein is CCASRWGGLAESDTQYF.

This clonotype was detected ten times or more. This sequence joins TRBV5-5 and TRBJ1-1; 7 positions match TRBD1. V trimming: 2 bases; J trimming: 4 bases; junction bases outside the gene matches: 2. CDR1 is SGHKS and CDR2 is YYEKEE in the germline V gene (reference sequence). The CDR3 spans 13 residues. The CDR3 here is CASSFNRGTEAFF. CDR3 bases: TGTGCCAGCAGCTTTAACAGGGGCACTGAAGCTTTCTTT.

This chain connects TRBV12-3 or TRBV12-4 to TRBJ1-2, with a possible D match to TRBD1 (6 bases). Trimming took off 3 bases at V and 8 bases at J, with 13 bases between the two ends. This CDR3 contains 13 residues. CDR3 DNA: TGTGCCAGCAGTTTCGGGGGCGCAGGGGGCTACACCTTC. Amino acid sequence: CASSFGGAGGYTF.

V and J are TRBV3-1 and TRBJ2-2, with D uncertain. Germline CDR1 LGHDT, CDR2 YNNKEL (reference sequence). Between the trimmed V and J ends, which lost 11 bases and 5 bases, there was a span of 12 bases. CDR3 length: 12 residues. This CDR3 is CALSQETGELFF. CDR3 bases: TGTGCCCTCAGCCAGGAAACCGGGGAGCTGTTTTTT.

This chain uses TRBV12-3 or TRBV12-4 with TRBJ1-1, with D perhaps TRBD1 (5 bases). The V and J ends lost 6 bases and 10 bases respectively, with 18 bases between them. CDR3 length equals 13 residues. In DNA, the CDR3 is TGTGCCAGCAGGACTAAGGGGTCCGGGGGAGCTTTCTTT. It yields the protein CASRTKGSGGAFF.

The genes are TRBV16 and TRBJ2-3, with a possible D match to TRBD1 (5 bases). The CDR3 contains 14 residues. Germline V gene data show CDR1 as KGHSY and CDR2 as FQNENV. V was shortened by 2 bases and J by 4 bases, with 10 bases between the two germline ends. The CDR3 spells CASSQQGVSDTQYF. DNA for the CDR3: TGTGCCAGCAGCCAACAAGGGGTGTCAGATACGCAGTATTTT.

This clonotype has a count of ten or more. This rearrangement joins TRBV7-6 to TRBJ2-3; a possible D gene is TRBD2 (7 bases). CDR1 is SGHVS, CDR2 FNYEAQ, per germline. This CDR3 is 16 amino acids long. V was cut by 5 bases and J by 2 bases, with 17 bases left in between. In nucleotides, the CDR3 is TGTGCCAGCAGCACCTCCGGGGGGCCCTCCACAGATACGCAGTATTTT. Residues: CASSTSGGPSTDTQYF.

This chain links TRBV10-3 with TRBJ2-2, with D tentatively TRBD1 or TRBD2 (6 bases each). Trimming cost V 4 bases and J 2 bases, with 8 bases left between them. Germline V lookup: CDR1 ENHRY, CDR2 SYGVKD. The CDR3 is made up of 14 amino acids. DNA of the CDR3: TGTGCCATCAGTGCCGGGGGCAACACCGGGGAGCTGTTTTTT. Translated, it gives CAISAGGNTGELFF.

This clonotype was recorded at least ten times. The chain carries TRBV28 and TRBJ2-1; 7 bases agree with TRBD1. The ends lost 7 bases at V and 4 bases at J; junction bases unmatched: 10. The CDR3 totals 15 residues. CDR1 is MDHEN, CDR2 SYDVKM, per germline. The CDR3 region has the DNA TGTGCCAGCATACGGACAGGATGGAATTACAATGAGCAGTTCTTC. Translation: CASIRTGWNYNEQFF.

This clonotype showed up many times. The rearrangement joins TRBV5-1 to TRBJ2-2; the match to TRBD1 covers 7 bases. Germline CDR1 and CDR2: SGHRS and YFSETQ. The CDR3 covers 15 residues. V gave up 3 bases and J gave up 5 bases; unmatched junction bases: 7. The CDR3 loop reads CASSSRQGDTGELFF. CDR3 nucleotide sequence: TGCGCCAGCAGCTCCCGACAGGGCGATACCGGGGAGCTGTTTTTT. Combining the CDR3 with reference TRBV5-1 and TRBJ2-2 gives the whole variable domain KAGVTQTPRYLIKTRGQQVTLSCSPISGHRSVSWYQQTPGQGLQFLFEYFSETQRNKGNFPGRFSGRQFSNSRSEMNVSTLELGDSALYLCASSSRQGDTGELFFGEGSRLTVL.

This clonotype occurred many times. This chain connects TRBV29-1 to TRBJ2-2; 9 positions match TRBD1. Germline V gene data show CDR1 as SQVTM and CDR2 as ANQGSEA. The trim removed 6 bases at V and 1 base at J, leaving 9 bases unmatched. The CDR3 sequence is 16 residues long. The CDR3 DNA sequence: TGCAGCGTCCGAGCGTCGGGACAGGGGAACACCGGGGAGCTGTTTTTT. This translates into CSVRASGQGNTGELFF.